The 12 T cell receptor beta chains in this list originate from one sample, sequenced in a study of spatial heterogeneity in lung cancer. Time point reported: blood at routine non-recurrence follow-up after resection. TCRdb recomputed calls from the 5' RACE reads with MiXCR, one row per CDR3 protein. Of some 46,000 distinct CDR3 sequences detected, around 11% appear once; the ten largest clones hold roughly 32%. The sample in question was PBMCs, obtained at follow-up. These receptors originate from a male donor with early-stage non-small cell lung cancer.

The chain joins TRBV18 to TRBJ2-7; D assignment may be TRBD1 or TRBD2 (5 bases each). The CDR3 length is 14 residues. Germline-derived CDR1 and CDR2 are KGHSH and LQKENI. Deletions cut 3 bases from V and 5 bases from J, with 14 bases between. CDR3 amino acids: CASSPGTAQDEQYF. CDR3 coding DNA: TGTGCCAGCTCACCGGGGACCGCCCAGGACGAGCAGTACTTC.

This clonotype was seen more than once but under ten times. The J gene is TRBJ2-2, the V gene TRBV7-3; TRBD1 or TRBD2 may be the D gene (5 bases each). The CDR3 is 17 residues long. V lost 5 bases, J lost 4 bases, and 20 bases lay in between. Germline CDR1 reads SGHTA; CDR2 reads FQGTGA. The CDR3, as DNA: TGTGCCAGCAGCCTAAGAGTGGGGACGGTTCGCACCGGGGAGCTGTTTTTT. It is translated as CASSLRVGTVRTGELFF.

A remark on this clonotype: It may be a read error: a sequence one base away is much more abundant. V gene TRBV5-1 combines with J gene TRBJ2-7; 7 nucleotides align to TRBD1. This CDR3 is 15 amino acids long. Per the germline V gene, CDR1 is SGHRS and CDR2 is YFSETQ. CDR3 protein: CTSSLSGTESYEQYF. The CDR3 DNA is TGCACCAGCAGCTTGAGTGGGACAGAGTCCTACGAGCAGTACTTC.

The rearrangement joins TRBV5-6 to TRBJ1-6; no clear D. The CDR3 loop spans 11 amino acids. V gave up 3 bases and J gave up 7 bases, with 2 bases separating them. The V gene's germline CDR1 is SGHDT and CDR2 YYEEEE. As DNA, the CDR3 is TGTGCCAGCAGCTCGAATTCACCCCTCCACTTT. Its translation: CASSSNSPLHF.

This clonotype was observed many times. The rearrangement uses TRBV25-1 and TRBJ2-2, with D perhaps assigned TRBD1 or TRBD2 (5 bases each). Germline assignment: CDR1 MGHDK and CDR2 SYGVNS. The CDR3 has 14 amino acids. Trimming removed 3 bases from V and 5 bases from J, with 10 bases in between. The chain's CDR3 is CASSDGRQTGELFF. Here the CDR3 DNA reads TGTGCCAGCAGTGATGGGAGACAGACCGGGGAGCTGTTTTTT. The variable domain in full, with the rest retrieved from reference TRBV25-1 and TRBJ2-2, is EADIYQTPRYLVIGTGKKITLECSQTMGHDKMYWYQQDPGMELHLIHYSYGVNSTEKGDLSSESTVSRIRTEHFPLTLESARPSHTSQYLCASSDGRQTGELFFGEGSRLTVL.

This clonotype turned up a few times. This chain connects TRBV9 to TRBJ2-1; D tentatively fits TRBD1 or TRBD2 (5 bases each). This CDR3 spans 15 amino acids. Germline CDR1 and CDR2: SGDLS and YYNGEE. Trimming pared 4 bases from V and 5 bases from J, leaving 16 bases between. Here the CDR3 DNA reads TGTGCCAGCAGCCCTGCACGGGGCTCGGACAATGAGCAGTTCTTC. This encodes CASSPARGSDNEQFF. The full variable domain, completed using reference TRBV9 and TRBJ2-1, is DSGVTQTPKHLITATGQRVTLRCSPRSGDLSVYWYQQSLDQGLQFLIQYYNGEERAKGNILERFSAQQFPDLHSELNLSSLELGDSALYFCASSPARGSDNEQFFGPGTRLTVL.

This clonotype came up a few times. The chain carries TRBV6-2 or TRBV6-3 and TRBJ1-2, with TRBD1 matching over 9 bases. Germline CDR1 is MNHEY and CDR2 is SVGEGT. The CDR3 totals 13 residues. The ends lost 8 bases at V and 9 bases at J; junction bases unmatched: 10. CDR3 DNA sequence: TGTGCCAGCGGGAAGGGACAGGGTCGAAGCTACACCTTC. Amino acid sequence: CASGKGQGRSYTF.

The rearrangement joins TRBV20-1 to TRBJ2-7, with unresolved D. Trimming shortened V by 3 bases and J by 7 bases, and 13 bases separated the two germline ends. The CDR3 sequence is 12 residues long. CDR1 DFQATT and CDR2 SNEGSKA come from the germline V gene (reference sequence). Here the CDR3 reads CSASPLVREQYF. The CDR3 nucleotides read TGCAGTGCTAGCCCATTAGTGCGGGAGCAGTACTTC.

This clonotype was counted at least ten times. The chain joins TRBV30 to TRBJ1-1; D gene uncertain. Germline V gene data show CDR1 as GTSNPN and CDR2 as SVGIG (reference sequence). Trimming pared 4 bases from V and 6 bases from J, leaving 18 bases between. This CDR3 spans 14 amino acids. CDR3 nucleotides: TGTGCCTGGACTGCGTCGCGGGCCCAATCTGAAGCTTTCTTT. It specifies CAWTASRAQSEAFF.

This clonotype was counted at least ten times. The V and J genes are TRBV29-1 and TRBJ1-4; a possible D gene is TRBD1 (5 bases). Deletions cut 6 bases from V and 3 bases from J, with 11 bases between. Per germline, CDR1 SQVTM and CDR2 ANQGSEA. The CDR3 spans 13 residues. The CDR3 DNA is TGCAGCGTCCAGGGATTTGCTAATGAAAAACTGTTTTTT. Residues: CSVQGFANEKLFF.

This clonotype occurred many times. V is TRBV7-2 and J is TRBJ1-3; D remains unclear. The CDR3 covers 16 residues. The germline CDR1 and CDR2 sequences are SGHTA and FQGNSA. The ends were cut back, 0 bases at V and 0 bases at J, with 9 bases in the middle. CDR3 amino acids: CASSLADGFSGNTIYF. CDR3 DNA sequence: TGTGCCAGCAGCTTAGCAGACGGATTCTCTGGAAACACCATATATTTT. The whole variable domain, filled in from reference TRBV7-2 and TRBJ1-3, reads GAGVSQSPSNKVTEKGKDVELRCDPISGHTALYWYRQSLGQGLEFLIYFQGNSAPDKSGLPSDRFSAERTGGSVSTLTIQRTQQEDSAVYLCASSLADGFSGNTIYFGEGSWLTVV.

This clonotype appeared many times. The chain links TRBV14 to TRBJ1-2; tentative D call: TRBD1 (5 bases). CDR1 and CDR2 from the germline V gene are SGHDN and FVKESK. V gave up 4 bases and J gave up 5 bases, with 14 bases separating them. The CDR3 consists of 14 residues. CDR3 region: CASSRGRPGYGYTF. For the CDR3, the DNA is TGTGCCAGCAGCCGGGGTCGCCCAGGGTATGGCTACACCTTC.